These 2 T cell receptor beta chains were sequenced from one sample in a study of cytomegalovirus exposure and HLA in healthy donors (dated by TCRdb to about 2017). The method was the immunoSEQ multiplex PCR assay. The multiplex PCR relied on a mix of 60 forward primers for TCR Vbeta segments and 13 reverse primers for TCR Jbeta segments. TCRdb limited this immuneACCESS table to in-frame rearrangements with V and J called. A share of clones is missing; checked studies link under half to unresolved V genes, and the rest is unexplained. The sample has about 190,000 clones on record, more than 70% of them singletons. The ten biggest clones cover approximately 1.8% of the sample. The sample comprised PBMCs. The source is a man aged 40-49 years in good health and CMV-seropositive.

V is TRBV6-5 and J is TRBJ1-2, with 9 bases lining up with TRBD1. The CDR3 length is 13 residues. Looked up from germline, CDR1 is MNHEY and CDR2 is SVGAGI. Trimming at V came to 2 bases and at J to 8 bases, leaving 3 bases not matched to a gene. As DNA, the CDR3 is TGTGCCAGCAGTTACGTAACAGGGGGCGGCTACACCTTC. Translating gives CASSYVTGGGYTF.

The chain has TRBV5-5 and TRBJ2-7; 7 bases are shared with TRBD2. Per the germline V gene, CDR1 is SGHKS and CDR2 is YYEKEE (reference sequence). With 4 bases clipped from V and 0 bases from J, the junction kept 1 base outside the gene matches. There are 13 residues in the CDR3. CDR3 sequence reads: CASSRTSSYEQYF. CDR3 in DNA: TGTGCCAGCAGCCGGACTAGCTCCTACGAGCAGTACTTC.